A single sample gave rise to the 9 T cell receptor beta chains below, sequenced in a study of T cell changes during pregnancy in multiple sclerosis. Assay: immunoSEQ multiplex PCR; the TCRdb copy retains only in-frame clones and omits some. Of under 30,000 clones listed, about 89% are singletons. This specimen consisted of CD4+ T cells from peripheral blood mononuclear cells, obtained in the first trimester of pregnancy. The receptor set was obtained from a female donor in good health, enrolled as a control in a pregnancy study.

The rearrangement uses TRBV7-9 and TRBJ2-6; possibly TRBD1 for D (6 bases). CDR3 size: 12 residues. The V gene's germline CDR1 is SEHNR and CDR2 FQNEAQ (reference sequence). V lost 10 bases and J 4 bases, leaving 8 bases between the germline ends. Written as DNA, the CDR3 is TGTGCCACAGGGGTCGGGGCCAACGTCCTGACTTTC. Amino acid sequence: CATGVGANVLTF.

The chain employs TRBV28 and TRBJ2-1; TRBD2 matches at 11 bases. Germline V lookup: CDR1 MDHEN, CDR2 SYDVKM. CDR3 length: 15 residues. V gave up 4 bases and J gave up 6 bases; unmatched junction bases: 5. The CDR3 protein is CASSSSGLAGNEQFF. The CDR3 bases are TGTGCCAGCAGTTCCAGTGGACTAGCGGGCAATGAGCAGTTCTTC.

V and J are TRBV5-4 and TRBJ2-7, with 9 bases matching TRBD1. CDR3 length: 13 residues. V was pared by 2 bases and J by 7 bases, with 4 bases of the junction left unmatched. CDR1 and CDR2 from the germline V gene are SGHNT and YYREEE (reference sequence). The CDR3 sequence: CASSFNRGLEQYF. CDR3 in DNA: TGTGCCAGCAGCTTCAACAGGGGGCTGGAGCAGTACTTC.

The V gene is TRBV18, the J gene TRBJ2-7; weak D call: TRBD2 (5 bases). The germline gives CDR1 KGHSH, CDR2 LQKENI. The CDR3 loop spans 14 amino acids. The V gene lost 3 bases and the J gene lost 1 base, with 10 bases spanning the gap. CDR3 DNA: TGTGCCAGCTCACCCCGACTAAATTCCTACGAGCAGTACTTC. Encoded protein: CASSPRLNSYEQYF.

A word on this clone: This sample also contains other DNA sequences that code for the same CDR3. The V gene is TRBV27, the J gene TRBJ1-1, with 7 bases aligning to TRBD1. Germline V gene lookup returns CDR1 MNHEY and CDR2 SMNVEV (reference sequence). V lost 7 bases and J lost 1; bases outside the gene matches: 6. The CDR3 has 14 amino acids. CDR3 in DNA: TGTGCCAGCAATAGACAGGGCCCGAACACTGAAGCTTTCTTT. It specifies CASNRQGPNTEAFF.

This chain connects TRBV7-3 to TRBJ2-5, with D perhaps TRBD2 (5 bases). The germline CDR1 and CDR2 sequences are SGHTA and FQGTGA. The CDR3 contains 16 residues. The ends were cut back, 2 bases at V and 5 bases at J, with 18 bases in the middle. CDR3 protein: CASSLGRHLGGETQYF. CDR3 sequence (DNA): TGTGCCAGCAGCTTAGGCCGACATCTGGGCGGGGAGACCCAGTACTTC.

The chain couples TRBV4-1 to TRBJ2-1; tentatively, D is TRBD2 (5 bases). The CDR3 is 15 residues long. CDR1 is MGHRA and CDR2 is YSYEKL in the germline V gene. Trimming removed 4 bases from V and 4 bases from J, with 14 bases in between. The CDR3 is CASSLIARTYNEQFF. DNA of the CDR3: TGCGCCAGCAGCCTCATAGCGAGAACTTACAATGAGCAGTTCTTC.

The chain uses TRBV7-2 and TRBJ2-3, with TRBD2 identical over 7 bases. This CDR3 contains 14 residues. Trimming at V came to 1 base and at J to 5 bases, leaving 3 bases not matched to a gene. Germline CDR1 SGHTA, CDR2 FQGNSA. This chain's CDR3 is CASSLGLARDTQYF. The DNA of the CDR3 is TGTGCCAGCAGCTTAGGACTAGCACGAGATACGCAGTATTTT.

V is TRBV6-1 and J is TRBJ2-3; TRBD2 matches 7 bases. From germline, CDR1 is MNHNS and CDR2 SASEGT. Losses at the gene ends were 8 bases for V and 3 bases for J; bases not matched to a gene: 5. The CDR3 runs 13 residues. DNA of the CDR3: TGTGCCAGCTGGGAGGGTTTAACAGATACGCAGTATTTT. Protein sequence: CASWEGLTDTQYF.